A selection of T cell receptor beta chains follows, all from one sample in a study of T cell responses to AZD1222 COVID-19 vaccine. Produced via immunoSEQ multiplex PCR; TCRdb's table is partial and in-frame only. The table records roughly 120,000 clones, around nine tenths of them present only once. The material was peripheral blood, obtained 28 days after the second AZD1222 dose. These receptor sequences come from an adult who received the AZD1222 COVID-19 vaccine. Each CDR3 is given without its conserved first and last residue. The D gene is left open where the match is weak.

D,J,V,CDR3
-,TRBJ2-5,TRBV6-2/TRBV6-3,ASSYHGQSETQY
TRBD2,TRBJ2-5,TRBV5-1,ASSPGLAGGLSETQY
TRBD1,TRBJ1-1,TRBV5-1,ASSSLLRDRRNTEAF
-,TRBJ1-4,TRBV7-8,ASSSGRSTNEKLF
-,TRBJ1-1,TRBV27,ASSLARAVGTEAF
-,TRBJ1-1,TRBV7-9,ASSSEMHTEAF
TRBD1,TRBJ1-1,TRBV29-1,SVEERGHTEAF
-,TRBJ1-2,TRBV5-4,ASSSSRGADYGYT
TRBD1,TRBJ2-7,TRBV6-2/TRBV6-3,ASSRGQGPSYEQY
TRBD1,TRBJ2-7,TRBV7-2,ASSLNAGQGTYEQY
TRBD2,TRBJ2-1,TRBV10-3,AISGTSGYNEQF
TRBD1,TRBJ1-4,TRBV7-2,ASSERGQVNEKLF
-,TRBJ2-3,TRBV7-2,ASSPRGTDTQY
-,TRBJ2-7,TRBV7-9,ASSQGMSGGRVSYEQY
TRBD1,TRBJ1-2,TRBV6-5,ASSWGQGSYT
-,TRBJ2-7,TRBV19,ASSWGLSAYEQY
-,TRBJ1-2,TRBV29-1,SVEDGTMGYT
TRBD1,TRBJ2-7,TRBV7-6,ASSTTGTGGAGQY
TRBD1,TRBJ1-2,TRBV29-1,SVTTWEGATYGYT
-,TRBJ1-6,TRBV7-2,ASRQTQRAPLH
TRBD1,TRBJ2-2,TRBV10-1,ASSDLQGATGELF
-,TRBJ2-2,TRBV9,ASSAVLGELF
TRBD1,TRBJ2-4,TRBV15,ATSREIQGAKNIQY
TRBD2,TRBJ2-5,TRBV24-1,ATQLGGKETQY
-,TRBJ2-5,TRBV6-1,ASSDTLRRIQETQY
-,TRBJ2-1,TRBV11-2,ASSQGRDLYNEQF
-,TRBJ2-7,TRBV28,ASSRVPLPGHRSSYEQY
TRBD1,TRBJ1-5,TRBV30,AWSPTGGDYSNQPQH
-,TRBJ1-2,TRBV3-1/TRBV3-2,ASSQYDRFYGYT
TRBD2,TRBJ2-7,TRBV19,ASSSGRGGYEQY